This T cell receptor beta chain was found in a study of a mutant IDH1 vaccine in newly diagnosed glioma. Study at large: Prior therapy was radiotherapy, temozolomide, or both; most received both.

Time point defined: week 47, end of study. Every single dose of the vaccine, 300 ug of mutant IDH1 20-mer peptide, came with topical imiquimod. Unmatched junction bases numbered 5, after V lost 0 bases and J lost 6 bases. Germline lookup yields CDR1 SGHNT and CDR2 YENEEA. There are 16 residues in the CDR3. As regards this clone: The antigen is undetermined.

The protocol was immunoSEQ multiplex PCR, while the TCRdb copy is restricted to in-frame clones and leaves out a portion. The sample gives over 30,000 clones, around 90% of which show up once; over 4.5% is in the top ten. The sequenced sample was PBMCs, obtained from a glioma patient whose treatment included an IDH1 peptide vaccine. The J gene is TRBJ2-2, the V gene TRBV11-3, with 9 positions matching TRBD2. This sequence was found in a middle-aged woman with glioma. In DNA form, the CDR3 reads TGTGCCAGCAGCTTAGAGCGGGGGGGCATCGCCGGGGAGCTGTTTTTT. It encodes CASSLERGGIAGELFF.